This is a list of T cell receptor beta chains from one sample in a study of cytomegalovirus exposure and HLA in healthy donors. TCRdb's copy holds only in-frame clones and misses some; the assay was immunoSEQ multiplex PCR. The data hold roughly 180,000 clones, with around 80% observed a single time. The sample comprised PBMCs. The receptors come from a woman aged 30 to 39 in good health and CMV-seronegative. The CDR3 runs from the conserved cysteine through the conserved F or W. A D gene is named only where the DNA matches it firmly. Clone size appears in some rows only: once, few, many, or a class for an expanded clone.

once	TRBV6-5	TRBJ2-7	.	CASSYGGLRSYEQYF	TGTGCCAGCAGTTACGGCGGATTGCGCTCCTACGAGCAGTACTTC
once	TRBV11-2	TRBJ1-3	.	CATGDTRSGNTIYF	TGTGCCACAGGGGACACCCGCTCTGGAAACACCATATATTTT
.	TRBV2	TRBJ2-5	TRBD2	CASSEALLGLAGRQETQYF	TGTGCCAGCAGTGAAGCACTGTTGGGACTAGCGGGTAGGCAAGAGACCCAGTACTTC
.	TRBV7-9	TRBJ2-5	.	CASRSTGSQETQYF	TGTGCCAGCAGATCTACCGGGTCACAAGAGACCCAGTACTTC
.	TRBV6-5	TRBJ2-7	TRBD1	CASRHRDRGDEQYF	TGTGCCAGCAGGCACCGGGACAGGGGGGACGAGCAGTACTTC
.	TRBV7-2	TRBJ1-5	.	CASSPAWGGQPQHF	TGTGCCAGCAGCCCCGCATGGGGGGGACAGCCCCAGCATTTT
few	TRBV7-2	TRBJ2-5	TRBD2	CASSRLAGVETQYF	TGTGCCAGCAGCAGACTAGCGGGGGTGGAGACCCAGTACTTC
.	TRBV19	TRBJ2-7	TRBD1	CASSIRGTVEQYF	TGTGCCAGTAGTATTAGGGGGACAGTCGAGCAGTACTTC
.	TRBV27	TRBJ2-7	TRBD1	CASKTIRGQDYEQYF	TGTGCCAGCAAAACTATAAGGGGACAGGATTACGAGCAGTACTTC
.	TRBV7-9	TRBJ2-3	TRBD2	CASSLVSGGTTDTQYF	TGTGCCAGCAGCTTAGTATCGGGGGGGACCACAGATACGCAGTATTTT
.	TRBV4-1	TRBJ1-1	TRBD1	CASGGQGASEAFF	TGCGCCAGCGGCGGACAGGGGGCAAGTGAAGCTTTCTTT
.	TRBV7-6	TRBJ2-1	.	CASSSYALTYNEQFF	TGTGCCAGCAGCTCCTACGCCCTAACCTACAATGAGCAGTTCTTC
.	TRBV27	TRBJ2-3	TRBD2	CASSLLVSGGAGTQYF	TGTGCCAGCAGTTTATTGGTTAGCGGGGGGGCCGGTACGCAGTATTTT
.	TRBV2	TRBJ1-1	.	CASRPTGNTEAFF	TGTGCCAGCAGGCCCACAGGGAACACTGAAGCTTTCTTT
.	TRBV13	TRBJ1-4	TRBD1	CASSATGTRLFF	TGTGCCAGCAGCGCGACAGGGACCAGATTGTTTTTT
few	TRBV4-3	TRBJ2-3	TRBD1	CASSQDFRDGTGKNTQYF	TGCGCCAGCAGCCAAGATTTCCGGGACGGGACAGGGAAAAATACGCAGTATTTT
.	TRBV9	TRBJ2-1	.	CASSVGGRGGGNEQFF	TGTGCCAGCAGCGTAGGGGGCAGGGGCGGGGGCAATGAGCAGTTCTTC
few	TRBV6-1	TRBJ2-5	TRBD2	CASSVVLGTIQETQYF	TGTGCCAGCAGTGTTGTCCTTGGGACTATCCAAGAGACCCAGTACTTC
.	TRBV28	TRBJ2-7	TRBD2	CASSQRTSGGNEQYF	TGTGCCAGCAGTCAACGGACTAGCGGGGGGAACGAGCAGTACTTC
.	TRBV2	TRBJ2-7	.	CASRAQGVGYEQYF	TGTGCCAGCAGAGCACAGGGAGTAGGCTACGAGCAGTACTTC
.	TRBV18	TRBJ1-2	TRBD1	CASSPGMAGGGVDGYTF	TGTGCCAGCTCACCTGGGATGGCAGGGGGAGGCGTGGACGGCTACACCTTC
few	TRBV11-2	TRBJ2-4	.	CASSPLGGGAAKNIQYF	TGTGCCAGCAGCCCCCTTGGGGGGGGCGCAGCCAAAAACATTCAGTACTTC
.	TRBV2	TRBJ2-7	TRBD2	CASSEGGGGYEQYF	TGTGCCAGCAGTGAAGGGGGGGGTGGCTACGAGCAGTACTTC
.	TRBV7-9	TRBJ1-5	.	CASSPVSNQPQHF	TGTGCCAGCAGCCCTGTTAGCAATCAGCCCCAGCATTTT
few	TRBV19	TRBJ2-4	TRBD1	CASNQPGQQNIQYF	TGTGCCAGTAACCAGCCGGGACAGCAAAACATTCAGTACTTC
.	TRBV10-1	TRBJ2-3	TRBD2	CASSSRTRPTDTQYF	TGCGCCAGCAGTTCGAGGACTAGGCCCACAGATACGCAGTATTTT
.	TRBV4-1	TRBJ2-7	.	CASSQDMGGYEQYF	TGCGCCAGCAGCCAAGATATGGGGGGCTACGAGCAGTACTTC
.	TRBV12-5	TRBJ2-2	TRBD1	CASGTGQFAGELFF	TGTGCTAGTGGTACGGGACAGTTCGCCGGGGAGCTGTTTTTT
few	TRBV6-5	TRBJ2-3	TRBD1	CATRTGGADTQYF	TGTGCCACCAGGACAGGGGGAGCAGATACGCAGTATTTT
.	TRBV30	TRBJ1-2	.	CAWSGTGYGYTF	TGTGCCTGGAGTGGAACGGGGTATGGCTACACCTTC
once	TRBV27	TRBJ2-7	TRBD1	CASSLAGGYEQYF	TGTGCCAGCAGTTTGGCAGGGGGCTACGAGCAGTACTTC
.	TRBV15	TRBJ2-7	TRBD1	CATSRGTGTGNEQYF	TGTGCCACCAGCAGAGGGACCGGGACAGGGAACGAGCAGTACTTC
.	TRBV7-9	TRBJ1-2	TRBD1	CASSPGQANYGYTF	TGTGCCAGCAGCCCTGGACAGGCAAACTATGGCTACACCTTC
.	TRBV5-1	TRBJ1-1	TRBD1	CASSFGQANTEAFF	TGCGCCAGCAGCTTTGGACAGGCTAACACTGAAGCTTTCTTT
.	TRBV27	TRBJ1-6	TRBD1	CASSLSLTGVPSDSPLHF	TGTGCCAGCAGTTTATCTTTAACAGGGGTCCCTTCTGATTCACCCCTCCACTTT
.	TRBV9	TRBJ2-3	TRBD2	CASSVDGGGNTQYF	TGTGCCAGCAGCGTAGATGGGGGGGGGAATACGCAGTATTTT
.	TRBV7-2	TRBJ1-1	TRBD1	CASSGSNRGRRGTEAFF	TGTGCCAGCAGCGGTTCAAACAGGGGGCGCCGGGGCACTGAAGCTTTCTTT
few	TRBV6-1	TRBJ1-5	TRBD1	CASSFRGSSNQPQHF	TGTGCCAGCAGTTTCAGGGGGAGCAGCAATCAGCCCCAGCATTTT
.	TRBV21-1	TRBJ1-5	.	CVRLNQPQHF	TGTGTGAGGTTGAATCAGCCCCAGCATTTT
.	TRBV5-6	TRBJ1-1	.	CASSSIAEAFF	TGTGCCAGCAGCTCTATCGCTGAAGCTTTCTTT
.	TRBV18	TRBJ2-1	TRBD2	CASSQRLTSGERHNEQFF	TGTGCCAGCTCGCAGCGTCTCACTAGCGGGGAGAGACACAATGAGCAGTTCTTC
few	TRBV12-5	TRBJ1-5	TRBD1	CASGLGQGEGQPQHF	TGTGCTAGTGGCCTGGGACAGGGAGAAGGTCAGCCCCAGCATTTT
.	TRBV4-1	TRBJ2-2	TRBD1	CASSRGTGSNTGELFF	TGCGCCAGCAGCCGAGGGACAGGTTCGAACACCGGGGAGCTGTTTTTT
once	TRBV4-1	TRBJ1-5	.	CASSHLGRGVDQPQHF	TGCGCCAGCAGCCACCTAGGCAGGGGTGTCGATCAGCCCCAGCATTTT
.	TRBV19	TRBJ1-2	.	CASSIQGQGYGYTF	TGTGCCAGTAGTATCCAGGGGCAGGGCTATGGCTACACCTTC
.	TRBV6-6	TRBJ1-2	TRBD1	CASSLTDRGHYGYTF	TGTGCCAGCAGTCTCACCGACAGGGGCCACTATGGCTACACCTTC